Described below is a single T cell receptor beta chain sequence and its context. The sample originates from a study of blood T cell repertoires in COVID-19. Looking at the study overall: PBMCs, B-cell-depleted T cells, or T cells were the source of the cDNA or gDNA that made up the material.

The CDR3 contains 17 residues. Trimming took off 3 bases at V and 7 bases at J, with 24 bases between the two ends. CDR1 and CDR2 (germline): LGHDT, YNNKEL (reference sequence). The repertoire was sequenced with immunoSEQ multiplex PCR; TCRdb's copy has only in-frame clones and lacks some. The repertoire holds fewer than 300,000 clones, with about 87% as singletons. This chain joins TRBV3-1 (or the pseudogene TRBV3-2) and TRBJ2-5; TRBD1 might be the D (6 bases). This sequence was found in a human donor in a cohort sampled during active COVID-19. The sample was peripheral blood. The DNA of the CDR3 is TGTGCCAGCAGCCAGGGCCCCGTGGGGGCCCAAAGCTGGACCCAGTACTTC. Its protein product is CASSQGPVGAQSWTQYF.